The 5 T cell receptor beta chains below all came from one sample that was sequenced in a study of cytomegalovirus exposure and HLA in healthy donors. A multiplex PCR was run with 60 Vbeta primers and 13 Jbeta primers. Data came from immunoSEQ multiplex PCR; TCRdb stores just in-frame clones and leaves some out. The sample carries 140,000 to 150,000 clones, 78% recorded once. Input material: PBMCs. The receptors come from a female donor in good health and CMV-seronegative.

The chain carries TRBV5-5 and TRBJ2-7, with D perhaps TRBD1 (6 bases). The CDR3 has 17 residues. Trimming left V 2 bases short and J 0 bases short, with 18 bases between. Germline values: CDR1 SGHKS, CDR2 YYEKEE (reference sequence). CDR3 DNA: TGTGCCAGCAGCTTAGGGCTGGGACACCCTGACTCCTACGAGCAGTACTTC. Protein product: CASSLGLGHPDSYEQYF.

The rearrangement joins TRBV15 to TRBJ1-3, with 8 nucleotides matching TRBD1. CDR3 length: 16 residues. After removal of 4 bases from V and 0 bases from J, the junction contained 5 bases not matched to a gene. The germline V gene encodes CDR1 LNHNV and CDR2 YYDKDF (reference sequence). The CDR3 nucleotides are TGTGCCACCAGCATAGGGACAGGTGGCTCTGGAAACACCATATATTTT. Translation gives CATSIGTGGSGNTIYF.

The chain has TRBV5-1 and TRBJ2-5; tentative D call: TRBD1 (5 bases). Germline loops: CDR1 SGHRS, CDR2 YFSETQ. This CDR3 region has 14 residues. Trimming left V 0 bases short and J 5 bases short, with 11 bases between. The CDR3 bases are TGCGCCAGCAGCTTGGTAGGGGTGGAGGAGACCCAGTACTTC. This codes for CASSLVGVEETQYF.

The V call is TRBV7-2, the J call TRBJ1-5; 8 nucleotides line up with TRBD1. Germline V gene sequence: CDR1 SGHTA, CDR2 FQGNSA. The CDR3 runs to 15 residues. V dropped 4 bases and J dropped 4; count of bases not matched to a gene: 6. CDR3: CASSSRTGLNQPQHF. As DNA, the CDR3 is TGTGCCAGCAGCTCGCGGACAGGGCTGAATCAGCCCCAGCATTTT.

V is TRBV5-6 and J is TRBJ1-2, with 7 bases aligning to TRBD1. The CDR3 spans 15 residues. Losses at the gene ends were 2 bases for V and 4 bases for J; bases not matched to a gene: 8. Looked up from germline, CDR1 is SGHDT and CDR2 is YYEEEE. The CDR3 region is CASSLELQGIYGYTF. Here the CDR3 DNA reads TGTGCCAGCAGCTTAGAACTACAGGGGATCTATGGCTACACCTTC.